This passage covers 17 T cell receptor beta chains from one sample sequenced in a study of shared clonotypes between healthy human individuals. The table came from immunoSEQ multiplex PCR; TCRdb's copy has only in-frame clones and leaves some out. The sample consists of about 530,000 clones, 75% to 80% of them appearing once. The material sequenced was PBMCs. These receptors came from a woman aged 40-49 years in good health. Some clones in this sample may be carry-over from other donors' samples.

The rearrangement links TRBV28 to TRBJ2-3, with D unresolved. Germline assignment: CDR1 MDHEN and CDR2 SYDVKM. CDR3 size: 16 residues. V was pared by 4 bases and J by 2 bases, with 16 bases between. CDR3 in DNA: TGTGCCAGCAGTTCCACTTCCGGCGGATACACAGATACGCAGTATTTT. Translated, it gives CASSSTSGGYTDTQYF.

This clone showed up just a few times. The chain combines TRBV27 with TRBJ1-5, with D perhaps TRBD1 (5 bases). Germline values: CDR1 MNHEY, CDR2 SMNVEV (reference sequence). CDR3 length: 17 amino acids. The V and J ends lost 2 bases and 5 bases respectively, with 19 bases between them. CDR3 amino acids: CASSLAGDPERHQPQHF. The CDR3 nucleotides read TGTGCCAGCAGTTTAGCGGGGGACCCTGAACGACATCAGCCCCAGCATTTT.

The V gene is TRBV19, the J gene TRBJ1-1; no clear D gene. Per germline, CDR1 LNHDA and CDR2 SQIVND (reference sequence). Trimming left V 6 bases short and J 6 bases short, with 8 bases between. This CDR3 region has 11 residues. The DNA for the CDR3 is TGTGCCAGTAGCCGCGGGGCTGAAGCTTTCTTT. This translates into CASSRGAEAFF.

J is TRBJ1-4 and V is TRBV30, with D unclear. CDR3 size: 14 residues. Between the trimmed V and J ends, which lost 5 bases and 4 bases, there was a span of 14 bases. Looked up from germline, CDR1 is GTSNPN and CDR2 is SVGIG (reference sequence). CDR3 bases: TGTGCCTGGGATACAAAAGGCGGTAATGAAAAACTGTTTTTT. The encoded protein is CAWDTKGGNEKLFF.

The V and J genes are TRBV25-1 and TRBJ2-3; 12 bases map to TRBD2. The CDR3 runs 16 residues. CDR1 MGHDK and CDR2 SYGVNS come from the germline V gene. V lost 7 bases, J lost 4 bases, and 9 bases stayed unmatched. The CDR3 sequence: CASNLGTSGLPDTQYF. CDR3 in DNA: TGTGCCAGCAACCTGGGGACTAGCGGGTTGCCAGATACGCAGTATTTT.

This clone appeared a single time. The CDR3 nucleotides are TGTGCCAGCAGTTCCCCATCAACCATATCTGGGGCCAACGTCCTGACTTTC. The encoded protein is CASSSPSTISGANVLTF. The V and J genes are TRBV28 and TRBJ2-6; D remains ambiguous. The germline CDR1 and CDR2 sequences are MDHEN and SYDVKM. The CDR3 totals 17 residues. The germline V and J ends were trimmed by 4 bases and 1 base, with 14 bases remaining between them.

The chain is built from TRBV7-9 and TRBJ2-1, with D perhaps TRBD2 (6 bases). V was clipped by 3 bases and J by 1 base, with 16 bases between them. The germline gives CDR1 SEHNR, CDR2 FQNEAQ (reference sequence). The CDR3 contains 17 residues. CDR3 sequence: CASSFTPGDWSYNEQFF. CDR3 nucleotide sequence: TGTGCCAGCAGCTTTACGCCGGGGGATTGGTCCTACAATGAGCAGTTCTTC.

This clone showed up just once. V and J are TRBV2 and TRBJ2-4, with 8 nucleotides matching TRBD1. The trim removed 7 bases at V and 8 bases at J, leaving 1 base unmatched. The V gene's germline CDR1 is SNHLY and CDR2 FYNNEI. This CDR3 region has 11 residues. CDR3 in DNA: TGTGCCAGCAAGGACAGGGACATTCAGTACTTC. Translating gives CASKDRDIQYF.

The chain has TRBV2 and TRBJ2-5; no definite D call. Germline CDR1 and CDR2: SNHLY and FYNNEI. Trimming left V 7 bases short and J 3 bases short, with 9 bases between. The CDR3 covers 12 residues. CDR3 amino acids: CASKWRKETQYF. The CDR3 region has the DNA TGTGCCAGCAAGTGGCGCAAAGAGACCCAGTACTTC.

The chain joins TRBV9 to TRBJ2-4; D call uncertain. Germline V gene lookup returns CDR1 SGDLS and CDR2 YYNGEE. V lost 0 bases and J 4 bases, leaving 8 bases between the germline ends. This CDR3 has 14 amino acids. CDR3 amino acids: CASSVAWAKNIQYF. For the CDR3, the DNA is TGTGCCAGCAGCGTAGCGTGGGCGAAAAACATTCAGTACTTC.

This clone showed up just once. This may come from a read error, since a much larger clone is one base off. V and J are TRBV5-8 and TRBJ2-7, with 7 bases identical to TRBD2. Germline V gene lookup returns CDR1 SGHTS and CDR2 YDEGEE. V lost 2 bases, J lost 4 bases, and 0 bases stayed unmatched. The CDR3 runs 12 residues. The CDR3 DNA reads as TGTGCCAGCAGCTTTAGCGGGTACGAGCAGTACTTC. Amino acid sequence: CASSFSGYEQYF.

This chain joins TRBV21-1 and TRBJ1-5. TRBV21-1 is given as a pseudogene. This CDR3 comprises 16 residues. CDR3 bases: TGTGCCAGCAGCAGGGTCGGCCCTTATAGCAATCAGCCCCAGCATTTT. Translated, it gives CASSRVGPYSNQPQHF.

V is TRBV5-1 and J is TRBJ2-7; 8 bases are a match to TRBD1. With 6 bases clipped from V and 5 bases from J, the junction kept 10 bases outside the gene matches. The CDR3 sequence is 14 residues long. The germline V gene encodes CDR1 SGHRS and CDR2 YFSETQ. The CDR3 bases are TGCGCCAGCACACCACGGCAGGGGGCCAACGAGCAGTACTTC. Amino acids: CASTPRQGANEQYF.

CDR3 coding DNA: TGTGCCAGCAACCCAGGGACCGGGGAGCTGTTTTTT. Translated: CASNPGTGELFF. The chain employs TRBV9 and TRBJ2-2, with TRBD1 as a possible D gene (5 bases). With 6 bases removed from V and 5 bases from J, the gap between germline ends came to 8 bases. Germline V gene data show CDR1 as SGDLS and CDR2 as YYNGEE. The CDR3 is 12 residues long.

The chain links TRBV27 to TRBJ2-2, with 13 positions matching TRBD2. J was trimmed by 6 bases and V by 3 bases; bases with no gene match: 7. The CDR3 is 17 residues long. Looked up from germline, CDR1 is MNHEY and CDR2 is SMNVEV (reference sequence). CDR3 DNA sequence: TGTGCCAGCAGTTTGGAGGGACTAGCGGGGACCCCCGGGGAGCTGTTTTTT. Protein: CASSLEGLAGTPGELFF.

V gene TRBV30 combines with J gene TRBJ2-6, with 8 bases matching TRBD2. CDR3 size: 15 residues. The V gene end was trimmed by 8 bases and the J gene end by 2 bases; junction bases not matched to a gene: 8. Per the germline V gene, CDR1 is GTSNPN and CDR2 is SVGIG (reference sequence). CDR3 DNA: TGTGCCCGGGCTGCGGGAGGAACTGGGGCCAACGTCCTGACTTTC. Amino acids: CARAAGGTGANVLTF.

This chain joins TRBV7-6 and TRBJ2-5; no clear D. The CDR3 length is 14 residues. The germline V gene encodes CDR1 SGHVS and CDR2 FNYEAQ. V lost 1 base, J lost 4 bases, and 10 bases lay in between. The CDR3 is CASSLGPSGETQYF. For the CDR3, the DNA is TGTGCCAGCAGCTTAGGGCCCTCTGGAGAGACCCAGTACTTC. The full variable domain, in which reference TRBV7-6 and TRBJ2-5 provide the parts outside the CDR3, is GAGVSQSPRYKVTKRGQDVALRCDPISGHVSLYWYRQALGQGPEFLTYFNYEAQQDKSGLPNDRFSAERPEGSISTLTIQRTEQRDSAMYRCASSLGPSGETQYFGPGTRLLVL.